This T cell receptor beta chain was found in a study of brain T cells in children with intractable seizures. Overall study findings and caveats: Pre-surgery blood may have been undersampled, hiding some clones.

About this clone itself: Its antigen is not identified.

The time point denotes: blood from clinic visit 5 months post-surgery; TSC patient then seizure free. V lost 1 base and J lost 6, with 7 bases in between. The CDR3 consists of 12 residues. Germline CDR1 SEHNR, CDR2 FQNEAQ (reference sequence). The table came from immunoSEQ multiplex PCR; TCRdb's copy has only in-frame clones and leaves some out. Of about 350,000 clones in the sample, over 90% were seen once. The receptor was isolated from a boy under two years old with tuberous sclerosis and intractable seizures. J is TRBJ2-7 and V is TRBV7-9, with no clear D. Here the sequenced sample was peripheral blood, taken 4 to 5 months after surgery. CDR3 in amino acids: CASSLGLGEQYF. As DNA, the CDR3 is TGTGCCAGCAGCTTAGGACTGGGCGAGCAGTACTTC.